The 10 T cell receptor beta chains given below trace back to one sample, sequenced in a study of brain T cells in children with intractable seizures. Clones were sequenced by immunoSEQ multiplex PCR, and TCRdb holds only the in-frame ones, with some missing. The sample yields some 62,000 clones, roughly 95% seen once. The input for sequencing was peripheral blood, taken at surgery. These receptor sequences come from a boy in the first two years of life with focal cortical dysplasia and intractable seizures.

This rearrangement joins TRBV11-2 to TRBJ2-3, with unresolved D. CDR3 length: 13 residues. The V end lost 1 base, the J end lost 4 bases, and 6 bases lay between the germline ends. Germline V CDR1 and CDR2: SGHAT, FQNNGV. CDR3 sequence: CASSLAVPDTQYF. The DNA for the CDR3 is TGTGCCAGCAGCTTAGCAGTCCCAGATACGCAGTATTTT.

Only one count was recorded for this clone. The rearrangement uses TRBV27 and TRBJ2-1, with TRBD2 matching over 8 bases. The CDR3 runs 14 residues. The V gene end was trimmed by 6 bases and the J gene end by 12 bases; junction bases not matched to a gene: 13. Germline V CDR1 and CDR2: MNHEY, SMNVEV (reference sequence). In DNA, the CDR3 is TGTGCCAGCAGCCCAGGACTAGACGGGAGGGGGCAGTTCTTC. Translation gives CASSPGLDGRGQFF.

V gene TRBV19 combines with J gene TRBJ1-5, with D possibly matching TRBD1 (6 bases). This CDR3 comprises 15 residues. CDR1 is LNHDA and CDR2 is SQIVND in the germline V gene (reference sequence). Trimming left V 4 bases short and J 7 bases short, with 17 bases between. CDR3 in DNA: TGTGCCAGTAGTACCACAGGGAGGCTCGACCAGCCCCAGCATTTT. It codes for CASSTTGRLDQPQHF.

Comment on this clone: In the same sample, other DNA sequences code for this CDR3. The chain uses TRBV7-2 and TRBJ2-3; possibly TRBD2 for D (5 bases). V shed 0 bases and J shed 3 bases, with 7 bases lying between them. Germline CDR1 reads SGHTA; CDR2 reads FQGNSA. The CDR3 runs to 14 residues. CDR3 loop: CASSLAPGTDTQYF. CDR3 in DNA: TGTGCCAGCAGCTTAGCACCGGGGACAGATACGCAGTATTTT.

This sequence joins TRBV2 and TRBJ1-3, with TRBD1 matching 12 bases. Germline values: CDR1 SNHLY, CDR2 FYNNEI. Trimming removed 6 bases from V and 8 bases from J; junction bases left unmatched: 5. CDR3 size: 14 residues. The CDR3 spells CASSGDRGPDTIYF. CDR3 nucleotides: TGTGCCAGCAGCGGGGACAGGGGGCCGGACACCATATATTTT. Full variable domain (rest looked up from reference TRBV2 and TRBJ1-3): EPEVTQTPSHQVTQMGQEVILRCVPISNHLYFYWYRQILGQKVEFLVSFYNNEISEKSEIFDDQFSVERPDGSNFTLKIRSTKLEDSAMYFCASSGDRGPDTIYFGEGSWLTVV.

The V and J genes are TRBV5-5 and TRBJ1-1; no clear D gene. V was shortened by 2 bases and J by 0 bases, with 5 bases between the two germline ends. Germline V gene lookup returns CDR1 SGHKS and CDR2 YYEKEE (reference sequence). The CDR3 loop spans 13 amino acids. In nucleotides, the CDR3 is TGTGCCAGCAGCTTTCGGTTGAACACTGAAGCTTTCTTT. Translating gives CASSFRLNTEAFF.

The rearrangement uses TRBV5-1 and TRBJ2-2, with TRBD1 matching 7 bases. With V trimmed by 2 bases and J by 5 bases, 6 bases remained unmatched. Per the germline V gene, CDR1 is SGHRS and CDR2 is YFSETQ. This CDR3 comprises 15 residues. The DNA for the CDR3 is TGCGCCAGCAGCTTAGGGGACAGACAAACCGGGGAGCTGTTTTTT. Encoded protein: CASSLGDRQTGELFF.

The chain is built from TRBV7-2 and TRBJ2-7, with D tentatively TRBD2 (5 bases). V shed 3 bases and J shed 5 bases, with 14 bases lying between them. This CDR3 is 14 amino acids long. CDR1 is SGHTA, CDR2 FQGNSA, per germline. For the CDR3, the DNA is TGTGCCAGCAGCTTGGGAGCGACCGAGAACGAGCAGTACTTC. It yields the protein CASSLGATENEQYF.

This clone was seen only once. The V gene is TRBV4-3, the J gene TRBJ2-1, with 7 bases that match TRBD2. The germline V gene encodes CDR1 LGHNA and CDR2 YSLEER. This CDR3 region has 16 residues. J was trimmed by 7 bases and V by 4 bases; bases with no gene match: 13. The CDR3: CASSPSWTRRLNEQFF. DNA of the CDR3: TGCGCCAGCAGCCCCTCCTGGACTAGGAGGTTGAATGAGCAGTTCTTC.

This chain connects TRBV10-1 to TRBJ2-3, with 12 bases matching TRBD1. The ends lost 8 bases at V and 4 bases at J; junction bases unmatched: 1. CDR3 length: 13 amino acids. Germline V gene sequence: CDR1 WNHNN, CDR2 SYGVQD (reference sequence). DNA for the CDR3: TGCGCCAGCGGGGACAGGGGGCCAGATACGCAGTATTTT. Protein: CASGDRGPDTQYF.